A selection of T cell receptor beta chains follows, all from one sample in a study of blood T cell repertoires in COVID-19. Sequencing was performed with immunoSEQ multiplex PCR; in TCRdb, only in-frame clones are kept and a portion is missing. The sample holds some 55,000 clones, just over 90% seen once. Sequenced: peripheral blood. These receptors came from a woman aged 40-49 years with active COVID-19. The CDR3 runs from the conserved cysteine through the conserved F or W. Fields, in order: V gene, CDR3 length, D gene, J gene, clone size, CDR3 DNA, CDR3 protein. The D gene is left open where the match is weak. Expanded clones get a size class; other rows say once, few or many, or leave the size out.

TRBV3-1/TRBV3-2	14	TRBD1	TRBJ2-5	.	TGTGCCAGCACCACACAGGGGGCAATGGAGACCCAGTACTTC	CASTTQGAMETQYF
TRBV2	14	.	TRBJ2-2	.	TGTGCCAGCAGTGAGGGGGCAGGCACCGGGGAGCTGTTTTTT	CASSEGAGTGELFF
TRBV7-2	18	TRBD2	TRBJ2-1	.	TGTGCCAGCAGCTTAGCTGTGGTAGCGGGGGCCGTTCTCAATGAGCAGTTCTTC	CASSLAVVAGAVLNEQFF
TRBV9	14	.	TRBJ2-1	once	TGTGCCAGCAGCGTAGCGCCGGGAGACAATGAGCAGTTCTTC	CASSVAPGDNEQFF
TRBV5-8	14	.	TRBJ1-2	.	TGTGCCAGCAGCCCCGCCCTGAGGGGGTATGGCTACACCTTC	CASSPALRGYGYTF
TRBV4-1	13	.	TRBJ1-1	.	TGCGCCAGCAGCCAAGTGGGCAGGGGTGCAGCTTTCTTT	CASSQVGRGAAFF
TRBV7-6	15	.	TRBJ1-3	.	TGTGCCAGCAGCGACCAAGTAGGGGTCGGAAACACCATATATTTT	CASSDQVGVGNTIYF
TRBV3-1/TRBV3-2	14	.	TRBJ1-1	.	TGTGCCAGCAGCCAAGGGGGGCAGAACACTGAAGCTTTCTTT	CASSQGGQNTEAFF
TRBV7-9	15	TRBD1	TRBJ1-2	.	TGTGCCAGCAGCTTTTGGGACAGGGATAACTATGGCTACACCTTC	CASSFWDRDNYGYTF
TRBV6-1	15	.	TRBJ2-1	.	TGTGCCAGCAGTGAACAGGGTTCTAGTTATGTTGAGCAGTTCTTC	CASSEQGSSYVEQFF
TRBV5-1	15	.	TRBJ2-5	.	TGCGCCAGCAGCTTGGGGCAAGTTGACTTGAAGACCCAGTACTTC	CASSLGQVDLKTQYF
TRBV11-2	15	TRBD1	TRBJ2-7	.	TGTGCCAGCAGCCCGTGGGGACAGGCGACCTACGAGCAGTACTTC	CASSPWGQATYEQYF
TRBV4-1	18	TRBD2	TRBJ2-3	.	TGCGCCAGCAGCCAAACAGCGGGGGGGCCTGGGGACACAGATACGCAGTATTTT	CASSQTAGGPGDTDTQYF
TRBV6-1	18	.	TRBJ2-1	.	TGTGCCAGCAGTGAACCTATAGGACGACAGAGCTCCTACAATGAGCAGTTCTTC	CASSEPIGRQSSYNEQFF
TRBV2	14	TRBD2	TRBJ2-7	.	TGTGCCAGCAGGGATGTTGCGGGGGGGCCCGAGCAGTACTTC	CASRDVAGGPEQYF
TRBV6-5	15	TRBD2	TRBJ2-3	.	TGTGCCAGCACGTATAGCGGGGGAATCACAGATACGCAGTATTTT	CASTYSGGITDTQYF